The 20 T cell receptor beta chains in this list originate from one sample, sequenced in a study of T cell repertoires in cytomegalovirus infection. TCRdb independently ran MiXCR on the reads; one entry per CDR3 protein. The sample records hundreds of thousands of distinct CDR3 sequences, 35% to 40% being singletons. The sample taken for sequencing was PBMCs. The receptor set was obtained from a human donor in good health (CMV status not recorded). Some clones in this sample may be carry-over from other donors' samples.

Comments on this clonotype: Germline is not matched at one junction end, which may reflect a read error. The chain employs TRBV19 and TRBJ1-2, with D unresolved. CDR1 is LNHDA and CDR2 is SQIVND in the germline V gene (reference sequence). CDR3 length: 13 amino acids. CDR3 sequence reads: CASSLDVDYGYTF. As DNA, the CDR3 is TGTGCCAGTAGTCTAGATGTGGACTATGGCTACACCTTC.

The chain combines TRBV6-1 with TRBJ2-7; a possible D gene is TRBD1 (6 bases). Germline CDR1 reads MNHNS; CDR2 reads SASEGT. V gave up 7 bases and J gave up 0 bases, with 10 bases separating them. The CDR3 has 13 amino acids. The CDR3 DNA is TGTGCCAGCAACAGGGCTAGCTCCTACGAGCAGTACTTC. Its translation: CASNRASSYEQYF.

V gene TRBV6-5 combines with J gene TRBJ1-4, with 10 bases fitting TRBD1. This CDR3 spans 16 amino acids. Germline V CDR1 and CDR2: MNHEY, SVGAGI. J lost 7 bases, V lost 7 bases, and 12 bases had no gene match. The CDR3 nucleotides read TGTGCCAGCACCCCGGCGTTGAGGACAGGGGGTGAAAAACTGTTTTTT. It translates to CASTPALRTGGEKLFF.

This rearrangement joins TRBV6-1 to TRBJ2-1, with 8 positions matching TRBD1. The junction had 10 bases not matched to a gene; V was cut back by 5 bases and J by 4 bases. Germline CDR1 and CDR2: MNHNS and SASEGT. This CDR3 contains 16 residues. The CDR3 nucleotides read TGTGCCAGCAGTACACATGACAGGGGAACTTACAATGAGCAGTTCTTC. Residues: CASSTHDRGTYNEQFF.

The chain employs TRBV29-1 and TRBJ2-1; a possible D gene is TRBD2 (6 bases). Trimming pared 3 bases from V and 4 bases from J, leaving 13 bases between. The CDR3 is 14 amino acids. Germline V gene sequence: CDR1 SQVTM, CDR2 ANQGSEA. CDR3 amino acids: CSVDGDSPYNEQFF. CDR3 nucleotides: TGCAGCGTTGATGGGGACTCCCCGTACAATGAGCAGTTCTTC.

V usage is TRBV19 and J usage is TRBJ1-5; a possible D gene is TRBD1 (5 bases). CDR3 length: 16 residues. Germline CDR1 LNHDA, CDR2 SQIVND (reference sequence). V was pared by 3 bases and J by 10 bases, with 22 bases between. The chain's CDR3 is CASSISVAQEWTPQHF. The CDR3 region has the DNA TGTGCCAGTAGTATCTCTGTAGCGCAGGAATGGACACCCCAGCATTTT. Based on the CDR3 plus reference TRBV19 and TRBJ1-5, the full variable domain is DGGITQSPKYLFRKEGQNVTLSCEQNLNHDAMYWYRQDPGQGLRLIYYSQIVNDFQKGDIAEGYSVSREKKESFPLTVTSAQKNPTAFYLCASSISVAQEWTPQHFGDGTRLSIL.

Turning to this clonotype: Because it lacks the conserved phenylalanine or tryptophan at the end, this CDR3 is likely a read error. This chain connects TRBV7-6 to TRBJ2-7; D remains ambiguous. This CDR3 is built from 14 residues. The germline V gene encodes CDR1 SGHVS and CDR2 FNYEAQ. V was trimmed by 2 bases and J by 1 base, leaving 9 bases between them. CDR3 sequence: CASSLSDGSYEQYL. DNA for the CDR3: TGTGCCAGCAGCTTAAGCGACGGTTCCTACGAGCAGTACTTA.

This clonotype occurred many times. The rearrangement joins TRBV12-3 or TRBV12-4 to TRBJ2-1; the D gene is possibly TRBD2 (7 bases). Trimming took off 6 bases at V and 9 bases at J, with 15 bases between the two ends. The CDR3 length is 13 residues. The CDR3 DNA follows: TGTGCCAGCAGCCGCTCGGGGGGCGGTGAGCAGTTCTTC. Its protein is CASSRSGGGEQFF.

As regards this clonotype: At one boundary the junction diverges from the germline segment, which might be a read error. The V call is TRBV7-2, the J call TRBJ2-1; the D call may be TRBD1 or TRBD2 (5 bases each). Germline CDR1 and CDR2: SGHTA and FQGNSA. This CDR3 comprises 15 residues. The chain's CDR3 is CDSSLGVVGRNEQFF. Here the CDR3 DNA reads TGTGACAGCAGCTTAGGAGTCGTGGGACGCAATGAGCAGTTCTTC.

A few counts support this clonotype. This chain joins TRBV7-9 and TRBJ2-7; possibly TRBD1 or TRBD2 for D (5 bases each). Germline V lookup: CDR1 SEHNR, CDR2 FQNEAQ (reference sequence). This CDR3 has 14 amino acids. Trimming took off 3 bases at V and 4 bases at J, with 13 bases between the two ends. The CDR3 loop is CASSFDGTTYEQYF. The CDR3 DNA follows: TGTGCCAGCAGCTTTGACGGGACGACGTACGAGCAGTACTTC.

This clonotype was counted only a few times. The CDR3 nucleotides read TGTGCCAGCAGTGAAGTACCAGGCACTGAAGCTTTCTTT. Protein: CASSEVPGTEAFF. The V and J genes are TRBV25-1 and TRBJ1-1; D not certain. This CDR3 is built from 13 residues. The V end was cut by 2 bases, the J end by 4 bases, with 8 bases between. From germline, CDR1 is MGHDK and CDR2 SYGVNS.

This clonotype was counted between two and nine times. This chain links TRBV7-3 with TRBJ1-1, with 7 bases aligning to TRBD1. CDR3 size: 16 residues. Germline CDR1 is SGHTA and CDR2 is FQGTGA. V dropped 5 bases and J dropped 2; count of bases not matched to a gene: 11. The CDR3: CASSPGRGTVNTEAFF. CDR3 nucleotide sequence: TGTGCCAGCAGCCCGGGCAGGGGGACAGTAAACACTGAAGCTTTCTTT.

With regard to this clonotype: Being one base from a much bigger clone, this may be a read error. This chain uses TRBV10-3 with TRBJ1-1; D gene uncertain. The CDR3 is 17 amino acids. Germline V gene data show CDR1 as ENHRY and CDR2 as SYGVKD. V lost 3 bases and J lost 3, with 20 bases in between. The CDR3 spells CAISEGGSGCGYTEAFF. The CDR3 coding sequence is TGTGCCATCAGTGAAGGAGGATCGGGGTGTGGGTACACTGAAGCTTTCTTT.

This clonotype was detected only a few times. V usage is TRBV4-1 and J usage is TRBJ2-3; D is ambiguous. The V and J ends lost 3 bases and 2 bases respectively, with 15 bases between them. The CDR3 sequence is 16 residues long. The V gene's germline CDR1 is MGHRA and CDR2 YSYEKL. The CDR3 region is CASSHPVGSNTDTQYF. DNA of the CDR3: TGCGCCAGCAGCCACCCGGTGGGCAGCAACACAGATACGCAGTATTTT.

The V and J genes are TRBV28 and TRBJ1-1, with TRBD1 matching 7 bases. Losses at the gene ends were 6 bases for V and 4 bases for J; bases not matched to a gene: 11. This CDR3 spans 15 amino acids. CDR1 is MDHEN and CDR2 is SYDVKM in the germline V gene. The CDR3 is CASSPGGALFTEAFF. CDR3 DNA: TGTGCCAGCAGCCCAGGGGGGGCGCTTTTCACTGAAGCTTTCTTT.

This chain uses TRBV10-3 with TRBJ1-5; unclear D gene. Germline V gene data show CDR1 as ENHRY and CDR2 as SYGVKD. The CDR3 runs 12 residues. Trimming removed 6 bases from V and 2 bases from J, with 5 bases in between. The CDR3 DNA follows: TGTGCCATCAGGTATCGCAATCAGCCCCAGCATTTT. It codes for CAIRYRNQPQHF.

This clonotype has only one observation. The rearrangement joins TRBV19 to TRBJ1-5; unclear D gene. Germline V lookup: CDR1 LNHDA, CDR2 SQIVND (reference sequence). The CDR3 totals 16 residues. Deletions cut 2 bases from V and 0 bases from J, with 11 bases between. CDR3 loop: CASSIREPYSNQPQHF. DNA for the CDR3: TGTGCCAGTAGTATACGGGAACCTTATAGCAATCAGCCCCAGCATTTT.

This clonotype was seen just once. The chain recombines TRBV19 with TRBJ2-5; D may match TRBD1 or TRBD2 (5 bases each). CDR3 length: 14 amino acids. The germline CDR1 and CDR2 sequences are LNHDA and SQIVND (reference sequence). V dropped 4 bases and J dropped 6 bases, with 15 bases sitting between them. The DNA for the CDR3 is TGTGCCAGTAGTACCGGGACCTCTCTGAAGACCCAGTACTTC. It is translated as CASSTGTSLKTQYF.

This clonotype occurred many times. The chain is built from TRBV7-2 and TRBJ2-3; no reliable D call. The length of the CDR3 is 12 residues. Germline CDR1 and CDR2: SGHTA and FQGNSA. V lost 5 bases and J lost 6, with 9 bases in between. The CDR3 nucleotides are TGTGCCAGCAGCCCGACTGCTGATACGCAGTATTTT. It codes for CASSPTADTQYF.

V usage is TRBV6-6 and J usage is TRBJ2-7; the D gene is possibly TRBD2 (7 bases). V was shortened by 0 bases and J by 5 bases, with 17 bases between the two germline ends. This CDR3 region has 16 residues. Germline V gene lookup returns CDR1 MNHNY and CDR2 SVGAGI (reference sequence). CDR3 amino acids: CASSYSGGGARDEQYF. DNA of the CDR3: TGTGCCAGCAGTTACTCGGGCGGGGGCGCGCGAGACGAGCAGTACTTC.